The source of this TCR beta chain is a study of post-analysis software for immune sequencing data. Study background: Relapsing-remitting, secondary progressive and progressive-relapsing multiple sclerosis courses were included. Study-wide points: Five TRBV segments, including TRBV5-6, TRBV5-1 and TRBV20-1, were more frequent in patients than controls. Those samples that were prepared in the same batch co-clustered strongly by F measure.

Per germline, CDR1 SGHRS and CDR2 YFSETQ. After removal of 4 bases from V and 3 bases from J, the junction contained 12 bases not matched to a gene. The CDR3 totals 18 residues. Tagging with unique molecular identifiers was a feature of the TCR beta cDNA libraries. Via MiXCR, TCRdb re-called the PCR reads, giving one row per CDR3 protein. The data hold 650,000 to 850,000 distinct CDR3 sequences, with 46% observed a single time. This clonotype came up a few times. What it recognizes is unknown. The sequencing sample was made of blood. The gene calls are TRBV5-1 and TRBJ2-5; 13 bases line up with TRBD2. The sequence derives from a girl aged 5-17 years with multiple sclerosis. The CDR3 DNA reads as TGCGCCAGCAGCGAGAGGACTAGCGGGAGCCCCCGGGAAGAGACCCAGTACTTC. Translated: CASSERTSGSPREETQYF.